This T cell receptor beta chain was profiled in a study of shared clonotypes between healthy human individuals. Whole-study context: A few men and a couple of women, aged 18 to 49, were donors. Donors had three CD4 naive, three CD4 memory, two CD8 naive and one CD8 memory plate apiece.

Researchers partitioned CD4+ cells into CD45RA+ naive and CD45RA-negative memory subsets. The assay was immunoSEQ multiplex PCR, and TCRdb's table has in-frame clones only and misses some. The repertoire includes roughly 2.5 million clones, 85% to 95% of them detected once, and 0.11% to 0.15% sits in the top ten. This CDR3 region has 12 residues. The V gene lost 5 bases and the J gene lost 0 bases, with 6 bases spanning the gap. The clonotype was recovered from a man younger than 35 in good health. J is TRBJ2-7 and V is TRBV5-3; D is uncertain. TRBV5-3 carries the ORF label, with uncertain function. Sequences were obtained from naive CD4+ T cells sorted from blood. Subset in this sample: CD45RA+ positively selected. The CDR3 protein is CARSPVSYEQYF. In DNA form, the CDR3 reads TGTGCCAGAAGTCCAGTCTCCTACGAGCAGTACTTC.